The T cell receptor beta chain under discussion was sequenced for a study of OX40 agonist ivuxolimab in advanced cancers. General study points: A proportion of nonresponders additionally exhibited low normalized T-cell clonal expansion. Averaged across samples, CD8+ T cells carried more expanded clones than CD4+ did.

CDR3 size: 12 residues. From germline, CDR1 is MNHNY and CDR2 SVGAGI (reference sequence). The V end was cut by 6 bases, the J end by 3 bases, with 9 bases between. Sequencing was performed with immunoSEQ multiplex PCR; in TCRdb, only in-frame clones are kept and a portion is missing. The sample lists about 64,000 clones, 80% to 90% occurring once. Exclusion applied to patients with autoimmune disease history or systemic immunosuppression. Details on this clone: Antigen unknown.

The chain carries TRBV6-6 and TRBJ2-7; D is perhaps TRBD2 (5 bases). The receptor was derived from an adult with an advanced solid tumor such as melanoma, head and neck, liver or kidney cancer. Here the sequenced sample was CD4+ or CD8+ T cells sorted from blood, taken in a trial of the OX40 agonist ivuxolimab. The CDR3 coding sequence is TGTGCCAGCAGCTCCCGGGGCTACGAGCAGTACTTC. It specifies CASSSRGYEQYF.